These T cell receptor beta chains were read from a single sample in a study of blood T cell repertoires in COVID-19. TCRdb keeps only in-frame clones here, not all; method: immunoSEQ multiplex PCR. The sample consists of 250,000 to 350,000 clones, 70% to 90% of them appearing once. The sequenced sample consisted of peripheral blood. The receptors shown here come from a woman in her forties or fifties who had recovered from COVID-19. Both conserved end residues are trimmed from each CDR3.

V gene,CDR3 length,CDR3 protein
TRBV19,11,ASSIEQSGELF
TRBV28,14,ASITVAGGNTGELF
TRBV4-1,14,ASSQEGREVVDTQY
TRBV19,13,ASSIGLARTDTQY
TRBV28,11,ASSKSMNTEAF
TRBV5-8,10,ASSLDFHEQY
TRBV27,12,ASSKPGLQETQY
TRBV27,11,ASRRVGGNTIY
TRBV19,11,ASTVGQAQPQH
TRBV19,13,ASSMGQGFNQPQH
TRBV4-1,16,ASSHGGRGAGREMVQF